This record covers a single T cell receptor (beta chain). This clone has more than one count but fewer than ten. There is no known antigen for this receptor. Base qualities are not recorded, but no much larger clone differs from it by a single base. Other DNA variants within this sample encode the same CDR3. A second Seattle source provided samples from volunteer blood donors who had recovered from COVID-19. Collaborating institutions collected whole blood in K2EDTA tubes following their own protocols. For TCRbeta analysis, collaborator samples were shipped as frozen whole blood, as isolated PBMCs, or as DNA extracted from either sample type. This sample was taken from a study of blood T cell repertoires in COVID-19 (dated by TCRdb to about 2020). Background on the whole study: Samples from collaborators originated in the United States, Italy and Spain and spanned both the acute and convalescent phases of COVID-19. The material from the prospective study consisted of cDNA or gDNA derived from T cells, B-cell-depleted T cells, or PBMCs. Deeply sampled blood TCRbeta repertoires from subjects exposed to, actively infected with, or recovered from COVID-19 were included in the dataset. The repertoires were released in a freely available public database meant as a resource for research on the immune response to SARS-CoV-2. The samples were drawn from two sources: the first 160 participants of the ongoing ImmuneRACE study, and 950 to 1,500 subjects contributed by 6 global collaborators. Nearly every sample came with metadata listing a de-identified subject ID, COVID-19 status, age in years and sex. Where available, HLA class I and class II types were taken from metadata supplied by the sample provider and were not determined by assay-based typing.

TCRbeta CDR3 regions were amplified from genomic DNA by means of the immunoSEQ Assay, a bias-controlled multiplex PCR. Turning to the authors' computational methods: Within the assay, amplification of reference gene primers was used to estimate how many nucleated cells each sample contained. Sequence reads were collapsed and filtered to measure the absolute abundance of every unique TCRbeta CDR3 rearrangement. Productive Simpson clonality was computed per sample as the square root of Simpson's diversity index over productive rearrangements. In its TCRdb copy, this immuneACCESS table keeps in-frame sequences only and misses some clones. Where compared with another copy, unresolved V genes explain less than half of these, and the others have no known cause. For V, J and clone size, that table is used; D and trimming come from the DNA. This sample gives 200,000 to 300,000 clones in total; around nine tenths of them show up just once. 1.6% of the sample rests with the top ten.

The paper's findings and limits, for the study overall: Clinical and demographic metadata were provided uncurated, with the amount varying by source and participant.

This sequence originates from a woman in her sixties or seventies who had recovered from COVID-19. Sequencing was performed on peripheral blood.

The CDR3 here reads CASSGLAGGEETQYF. The nucleotide sequence reads TGTGCCAGCAGCGGGCTAGCGGGGGGGGAGGAGACCCAGTACTTC. The chain is made from TRBV27 and TRBJ2-5; TRBD2 lines up with 12 middle nucleotides. For this chain, trimming is 6 bases at the V end and 5 bases at the J end, and the number of junction bases without a gene match is 7. Taken from the germline V gene (reference sequence), the CDR1 and CDR2 loops are MNHEY and SMNVEV. The CDR3 goes from the cysteine to the phenylalanine over 15 residues. Only the CDR3 part of the read is kept: 45 bases, read in frame from the first base.